What follows is one T cell receptor (beta chain) and its context. This CDR3 spans 15 amino acids. CDR1 is MNHNS, CDR2 SASEGT, per germline. Losses at the gene ends were 5 bases for V and 3 bases for J; bases not matched to a gene: 5. The protocol was immunoSEQ multiplex PCR, while the TCRdb copy is restricted to in-frame clones and leaves out a portion. This sample has some 48,000 clones, with over 75% found just once. These data come from a study of T cell changes during pregnancy in multiple sclerosis. This sample comprised CD8+ T cells from peripheral blood mononuclear cells, obtained in the second trimester of pregnancy. The sequence derives from a female donor with multiple sclerosis, enrolled in a pregnancy study. This rearrangement joins TRBV6-1 to TRBJ2-5; 11 bases align to TRBD2. In DNA, the CDR3 is TGTGCCAGCAGTAGTCTAGCGGGGGGCGAAGAGACCCAGTACTTC. This translates into CASSSLAGGEETQYF.